The next 32 T cell receptor beta chains were all read from a single sample in a study of shared clonotypes between healthy human individuals. The protocol was immunoSEQ multiplex PCR, while the TCRdb copy is restricted to in-frame clones and leaves out a portion. Counted here are 900,000 to 1,200,000 clones, approximately 78% occurring once; the ten biggest clones make up 0.55% to 0.7%. Sequencing input: memory CD4+ T cells from PBMCs. Indicated subset: CD45RA-negative fraction. These receptors came from a young man in good health. Some clones in this sample may be carry-over from other donors' samples.

The CDR3 loop reads CASSYSGTVPNEKLFF. CDR3 bases: TGTGCCAGCAGTTACTCGGGGACAGTGCCAAATGAAAAACTGTTTTTT. The chain uses TRBV6-5 and TRBJ1-4, with 7 bases aligning to TRBD1. Losses at the gene ends were 0 bases for V and 5 bases for J; bases not matched to a gene: 6. In germline, CDR1 is MNHEY, CDR2 SVGAGI. CDR3 length: 16 residues.

This clone has only one observation. The chain couples TRBV6-5 to TRBJ1-2; TRBD1 might be the D (6 bases). Trimming removed 0 bases at V and 7 bases at J, with 12 bases between. The germline CDR1 and CDR2 sequences are MNHEY and SVGAGI. There are 14 residues in the CDR3. CDR3 coding DNA: TGTGCCAGCAGTTACTCCTATACAGGGCCTGGCTACACCTTC. Protein product: CASSYSYTGPGYTF.

The chain joins TRBV27 to TRBJ1-5; 8 bases are a match to TRBD1. In germline, CDR1 is MNHEY, CDR2 SMNVEV (reference sequence). The CDR3 spans 15 residues. After removal of 5 bases from V and 6 bases from J, the junction contained 9 bases not matched to a gene. As DNA, the CDR3 is TGTGCCAGCAGTACAACAACAGGGGGGAGTCAGCCCCAGCATTTT. Protein product: CASSTTTGGSQPQHF.

The chain couples TRBV7-2 to TRBJ2-5, with 9 bases matching TRBD2. CDR1 and CDR2 (germline): SGHTA, FQGNSA. The CDR3 is made up of 18 amino acids. V lost 5 bases and J lost 5; bases outside the gene matches: 18. The CDR3 region is CASSPQAGSGRMWETQYF. Here the CDR3 DNA reads TGTGCCAGCAGCCCCCAGGCAGGGAGCGGGAGGATGTGGGAGACCCAGTACTTC. The full variable domain, completed using reference TRBV7-2 and TRBJ2-5, is GAGVSQSPSNKVTEKGKDVELRCDPISGHTALYWYRQSLGQGLEFLIYFQGNSAPDKSGLPSDRFSAERTGGSVSTLTIQRTQQEDSAVYLCASSPQAGSGRMWETQYFGPGTRLLVL.

The CDR3 bases are TGTGCCAGCTCACCAGGGGTGGGCTGGGCCAACGTCCTGACTTTC. This gives the protein CASSPGVGWANVLTF. The chain has TRBV18 and TRBJ2-6; no firm D call. Germline V gene lookup returns CDR1 KGHSH and CDR2 LQKENI. V lost 2 bases and J lost 5, with 10 bases in between. This CDR3 is 15 amino acids long.

The rearrangement links TRBV30 to TRBJ1-5; D uncertain. V shed 2 bases and J shed 4 bases, with 9 bases lying between them. Germline V CDR1 and CDR2: GTSNPN, SVGIG (reference sequence). The CDR3 runs 13 residues. The CDR3 nucleotides are TGTGCCTGGAGTACTCAGCAAAATCAGCCCCAGCATTTT. Residues: CAWSTQQNQPQHF. The entire variable domain, with the rest obtained from reference TRBV30 and TRBJ1-5, is as follows: SQTIHQWPATLVQPVGSPLSLECTVEGTSNPNLYWYRQAAGRGLQLLFYSVGIGQISSEVPQNLSASRPQDRQFILSSKKLLLSDSGFYLCAWSTQQNQPQHFGDGTRLSIL.

This rearrangement joins TRBV5-1 to TRBJ1-2; a weak D match, TRBD1 (6 bases). V shed 7 bases and J shed 3 bases, with 16 bases lying between them. The CDR3 length is 14 residues. CDR1 is SGHRS and CDR2 is YFSETQ in the germline V gene. The CDR3 bases are TGCGCCAGCGGTGAAGGGGGGTTTGACTATGGCTACACCTTC. It is translated as CASGEGGFDYGYTF.

CDR3 in DNA: TGTGCCAGCAGCCACAACAGGGGGCGCACCACCTACGAGCAGTACTTC. Protein product: CASSHNRGRTTYEQYF. The V call is TRBV14, the J call TRBJ2-7, with 9 bases matching TRBD1. Germline-derived CDR1 and CDR2 are SGHDN and FVKESK. This CDR3 comprises 16 residues. Trimming took 3 bases from V and 2 from J; bases not matched to a gene: 8. The full variable domain, completed using reference TRBV14 and TRBJ2-7, is EAGVTQFPSHSVIEKGQTVTLRCDPISGHDNLYWYRRVMGKEIKFLLHFVKESKQDESGMPNNRFLAERTGGTYSTLKVQPAELEDSGVYFCASSHNRGRTTYEQYFGPGTRLTVT.

The chain's CDR3 is CASSFSRTSGRARVRTDTQYF. The CDR3 DNA is TGTGCCAGCAGTTTTTCCCGGACTAGCGGGAGGGCCCGGGTTAGGACAGATACGCAGTATTTT. This chain joins TRBV28 and TRBJ2-3; TRBD2 matches at 15 bases. Germline loops: CDR1 MDHEN, CDR2 SYDVKM. V lost 3 bases, J lost 3 bases, and 16 bases stayed unmatched. The CDR3 length is 21 residues.

The chain recombines TRBV29-1 with TRBJ2-1, with 9 bases matching TRBD1. J gave up 6 bases and V 7 bases, and 7 bases lay outside the gene matches. The germline V gene has CDR1 SQVTM and CDR2 ANQGSEA. The CDR3 sequence is 13 residues long. CDR3 in amino acids: CSAGQGLGNEQFF. CDR3 DNA sequence: TGCAGCGCGGGACAGGGCCTTGGCAATGAGCAGTTCTTC.

In this sample, this clone turned up once. The V gene is TRBV9, the J gene TRBJ2-3, with D perhaps TRBD2 (6 bases). CDR3 size: 13 residues. V was cut by 4 bases and J by 4 bases, with 10 bases left in between. In germline, CDR1 is SGDLS, CDR2 YYNGEE. As DNA, the CDR3 is TGTGCCAGCAGCCTGGGGGGTTCAGATACGCAGTATTTT. It encodes CASSLGGSDTQYF.

V gene TRBV30 combines with J gene TRBJ2-3; D possibly matches TRBD1 or TRBD2 (5 bases each). V was shortened by 0 bases and J by 4 bases, with 20 bases between the two germline ends. The germline V gene has CDR1 GTSNPN and CDR2 SVGIG (reference sequence). This CDR3 is built from 17 residues. The CDR3 bases are TGTGCCTGGAGTGTAGAATGGGGAAGGGGAGTTCCAGATACGCAGTATTTT. This codes for CAWSVEWGRGVPDTQYF. Based on the CDR3 plus reference TRBV30 and TRBJ2-3, the full variable domain is SQTIHQWPATLVQPVGSPLSLECTVEGTSNPNLYWYRQAAGRGLQLLFYSVGIGQISSEVPQNLSASRPQDRQFILSSKKLLLSDSGFYLCAWSVEWGRGVPDTQYFGPGTRLTVL.

In regard to this clone: Distinct nucleotide sequences in the sample also encode this CDR3. The V gene is TRBV28, the J gene TRBJ1-1, with D uncertain. CDR3 length equals 13 residues. V lost 6 bases, J lost 1 base, and 9 bases lay in between. Germline V gives CDR1 MDHEN, CDR2 SYDVKM. The CDR3 bases are TGTGCCAGCAGCCTACCTTCGAACACTGAAGCTTTCTTT. Protein: CASSLPSNTEAFF. Variable domain in full (rest from reference TRBV28 and TRBJ1-1): DVKVTQSSRYLVKRTGEKVFLECVQDMDHENMFWYRQDPGLGLRLIYFSYDVKMKEKGDIPEGYSVSREKKERFSLILESASTNQTSMYLCASSLPSNTEAFFGQGTRLTVV.

J is TRBJ2-5 and V is TRBV5-1; a possible D gene is TRBD2 (5 bases). Germline lookup yields CDR1 SGHRS and CDR2 YFSETQ. V shed 4 bases and J shed 4 bases, with 8 bases lying between them. The CDR3 is 12 residues long. CDR3 region: CASSSGGETQYF. CDR3 DNA sequence: TGCGCCAGCAGCAGCGGAGGAGAGACCCAGTACTTC.

Turning to this clone: The same CDR3 also results from other DNA sequences found in this sample. The chain has TRBV18 and TRBJ2-5, with D maybe TRBD2 (5 bases). CDR3 size: 13 residues. The germline gives CDR1 KGHSH, CDR2 LQKENI. V dropped 6 bases and J dropped 3 bases, with 11 bases sitting between them. The CDR3 region has the DNA TGTGCCAGCTCTCCCCGGGGTAAAGAGACCCAGTACTTC. Its translation: CASSPRGKETQYF.

The chain combines TRBV27 with TRBJ2-6; D possibly corresponds to TRBD2 (6 bases). The CDR3 has 17 amino acids. V gave up 7 bases and J gave up 0 bases, with 16 bases separating them. Germline CDR1 is MNHEY and CDR2 is SMNVEV (reference sequence). The CDR3 sequence: CASTRRGPASGANVLTF. CDR3 coding DNA: TGTGCCAGCACGAGGAGGGGCCCCGCCTCTGGGGCCAACGTCCTGACTTTC.

J is TRBJ2-5 and V is TRBV25-1; 7 nucleotides line up with TRBD2. The J call is doubtful: the DNA matches TRBJ2-7 better. Germline V gene data show CDR1 as MGHDK and CDR2 as SYGVNS. The CDR3 spans 16 residues. The CDR3 sequence is CASSDLGGRFTDEQYF. In nucleotides, the CDR3 is TGTGCCAGCAGTGATTTGGGCGGGAGATTCACGGACGAGCAGTACTTC.

This clone was seen once. The V and J genes are TRBV11-1 and TRBJ2-1; TRBD1 matches 10 bases. Trimming took 5 bases from V and 4 from J; bases not matched to a gene: 8. This CDR3 contains 16 residues. Germline CDR1 is SGHAT and CDR2 is FQDESV (reference sequence). Here the CDR3 reads CASSASDRGGYNEQFF. The CDR3, as DNA: TGTGCCAGCAGCGCCTCGGACAGGGGGGGGTACAATGAGCAGTTCTTC.

The gene calls are TRBV19 and TRBJ2-2; 7 nucleotides line up with TRBD2. The V and J ends lost 1 base and 3 bases, in that order; junction bases with no gene match: 8. The CDR3 is 17 amino acids. CDR1 LNHDA and CDR2 SQIVND come from the germline V gene (reference sequence). CDR3: CASSIAGGGDHTGELFF. The CDR3 nucleotides read TGTGCCAGTAGTATAGCAGGTGGGGGGGACCACACCGGGGAGCTGTTTTTT.

This clone was seen repeatedly, ten times or more. This chain uses TRBV5-6 with TRBJ2-7; 8 nucleotides align to TRBD1. Germline V gene lookup returns CDR1 SGHDT and CDR2 YYEEEE. There are 14 residues in the CDR3. V lost 4 bases, J lost 3 bases, and 6 bases stayed unmatched. CDR3 in DNA: TGTGCCAGCAGCAGGACAGGGAATCGCTACGAGCAGTACTTC. Its protein product is CASSRTGNRYEQYF.

The rearrangement links TRBV7-2 to TRBJ2-5; 8 positions agree with TRBD2. The CDR3 consists of 14 residues. From germline, CDR1 is SGHTA and CDR2 FQGNSA. Trimming cost V 1 base and J 6 bases; bases outside gene matches: 4. CDR3 amino acids: CASSLGGGRKTQYF. DNA for the CDR3: TGTGCCAGCAGCTTAGGGGGCGGGAGGAAGACCCAGTACTTC.

The V call is TRBV7-3, the J call TRBJ2-3; D is unclear. This CDR3 spans 15 amino acids. Germline assignment: CDR1 SGHTA and CDR2 FQGTGA. V lost 3 bases to trimming and J lost 0 bases, with 10 bases between them. The chain's CDR3 is CASSFSRGSTDTQYF. The CDR3 bases are TGTGCCAGCAGCTTCTCACGTGGTAGCACAGATACGCAGTATTTT. The full variable domain, its missing parts supplied by reference TRBV7-3 and TRBJ2-3, is GAGVSQTPSNKVTEKGKYVELRCDPISGHTALYWYRQSLGQGPEFLIYFQGTGAADDSGLPNDRFFAVRPEGSVSTLKIQRTERGDSAVYLCASSFSRGSTDTQYFGPGTRLTVL.

The chain combines TRBV5-4 with TRBJ2-3; D might be TRBD2 (5 bases). This CDR3 comprises 14 residues. Germline CDR1 reads SGHNT; CDR2 reads YYREEE (reference sequence). Trimming shortened V by 2 bases and J by 4 bases, and 11 bases separated the two germline ends. In DNA form, the CDR3 reads TGTGCCAGCAGCTTAGGGAGTTCAGCAGATACGCAGTATTTT. Amino acids: CASSLGSSADTQYF.

This clone was seen more than once but under ten times. The genes are TRBV5-6 and TRBJ2-7, with D unclear. The CDR3 loop spans 13 amino acids. Trimming took off 2 bases at V and 3 bases at J, with 9 bases between the two ends. Germline CDR1 reads SGHDT; CDR2 reads YYEEEE. In nucleotides, the CDR3 is TGTGCCAGCAGCTTTAAACGGCTCTACGAGCAGTACTTC. Translation: CASSFKRLYEQYF.

The chain couples TRBV5-1 to TRBJ2-5, with TRBD1 as a possible D gene (6 bases). Trimming cost V 3 bases and J 0 bases, with 9 bases left between them. The CDR3 extends over 14 amino acids. CDR1 is SGHRS and CDR2 is YFSETQ in the germline V gene. The CDR3 bases are TGCGCCAGCAGCTCACAGGGAAACCAAGAGACCCAGTACTTC. It yields the protein CASSSQGNQETQYF.

The V call is TRBV29-1, the J call TRBJ1-1, with unresolved D. Trimming left V 5 bases short and J 7 bases short, with 11 bases between. Looked up from germline, CDR1 is SQVTM and CDR2 is ANQGSEA. The CDR3 has 11 residues. The chain's CDR3 is CSVTRAHEAFF. CDR3 sequence (DNA): TGCAGCGTTACTAGGGCCCATGAAGCTTTCTTT.

This rearrangement joins TRBV28 to TRBJ1-5, with D uncertain. CDR3 length equals 13 residues. Per the germline V gene, CDR1 is MDHEN and CDR2 is SYDVKM. The germline V and J ends were trimmed by 2 bases and 4 bases, with 6 bases remaining between them. The CDR3 nucleotides are TGTGCCAGCAGTTTAAACACTAATCAGCCCCAGCATTTT. It specifies CASSLNTNQPQHF. Drawing the rest from reference TRBV28 and TRBJ1-5, the complete variable domain is DVKVTQSSRYLVKRTGEKVFLECVQDMDHENMFWYRQDPGLGLRLIYFSYDVKMKEKGDIPEGYSVSREKKERFSLILESASTNQTSMYLCASSLNTNQPQHFGDGTRLSIL.

V gene TRBV7-9 combines with J gene TRBJ2-1; TRBD1 aligns across 12 bases. This CDR3 comprises 15 residues. CDR1 is SEHNR, CDR2 FQNEAQ, per germline (reference sequence). Germline trimming cut 5 bases from V and 6 bases from J; bases unmatched to any gene: 5. The CDR3 loop reads CASSPRDRGRNEQFF. The CDR3 region has the DNA TGTGCCAGCAGCCCCCGGGACAGGGGGCGCAATGAGCAGTTCTTC.

The genes are TRBV20-1 and TRBJ2-5; possibly TRBD2 for D (6 bases). V lost 6 bases to trimming and J lost 5 bases, with 10 bases between them. CDR1 and CDR2 (germline): DFQATT, SNEGSKA (reference sequence). This CDR3 comprises 11 residues. CDR3 region: CSAIAGETQYF. In nucleotides, the CDR3 is TGCAGTGCAATCGCGGGGGAGACCCAGTACTTC.

The rearrangement links TRBV6-5 to TRBJ2-1; TRBD2 might be the D (6 bases). Germline V CDR1 and CDR2: MNHEY, SVGAGI. V was trimmed by 7 bases and J by 4 bases, leaving 11 bases between them. This CDR3 contains 13 residues. CDR3 sequence: CASTRDQYNEQFF. CDR3 DNA: TGTGCCAGCACGCGGGACCAATACAATGAGCAGTTCTTC.

V is TRBV28 and J is TRBJ2-5; D unresolved. Germline V gives CDR1 MDHEN, CDR2 SYDVKM. The ends were cut back, 1 base at V and 4 bases at J, with 10 bases in the middle. The CDR3 is 14 residues long. Here the CDR3 reads CASSLSWVVETQYF. CDR3 bases: TGTGCCAGCAGTTTATCGTGGGTAGTAGAGACCCAGTACTTC.

This clone was observed at least ten times. The J gene is TRBJ1-1, the V gene TRBV10-3; D may be TRBD1 (5 bases). V was shortened by 6 bases and J by 6 bases, with 20 bases between the two germline ends. Per the germline V gene, CDR1 is ENHRY and CDR2 is SYGVKD. The CDR3 contains 15 residues. The CDR3 sequence is CAIRSTNGGIPEAFF. The CDR3 nucleotides are TGTGCCATCAGATCAACAAACGGGGGTATCCCTGAAGCTTTCTTT.